The TCR beta chain under discussion was sequenced for a study of blood T cells in healthy people across ages. V was pared by 6 bases and J by 9 bases, with 21 bases between. This CDR3 contains 14 residues. CDR1 and CDR2 from the germline V gene are DFQATT and SNEGSKA (reference sequence). The table lists this clonotype with a few counts. With a J-beta primer mix and a sample-barcoded 5' primer, a second PCR ran about 7 to 12 cycles. The template-switch adaptor was a 5' adaptor with 12 random nucleotides. It tagged each cDNA molecule. TCRdb recomputed calls from the 5' RACE reads with MiXCR, one row per CDR3 protein. The table includes about 1.5 million distinct CDR3 sequences, about 45% detected once.

Sequencing input: blood. The TCR comes from a woman between 18 and 30 years old in good health. The V gene is TRBV20-1, the J gene TRBJ2-1; the D is unclear. The CDR3, as DNA: TGCAGTGCCATAGACATAGGCGGTAGTGGTGAGCAGTTCTTC. Encoded protein: CSAIDIGGSGEQFF.